This is a list of T cell receptor beta chains from one sample in a study of T cell changes during pregnancy in multiple sclerosis. Here immunoSEQ multiplex PCR was the method, and the copy in TCRdb shows in-frame clones only, minus some. The sample has about 60,000 clones, approximately 92% seen once; the top ten hold roughly 2.2%. Sample: peripheral blood, taken in the first trimester of pregnancy. Receptor source: a female donor with multiple sclerosis, enrolled in a pregnancy study. Both conserved end residues are part of each CDR3. Fields, in order: clone size, V gene, D gene, J gene, CDR3 protein, CDR3 DNA. The D gene is left open where the match is weak. The listing skips clone size in some rows; elsewhere it reads once, few, many or a size class.

>-|TRBV30|TRBD2|TRBJ2-7
CAWSVLAGGVNEQYF
TGTGCCTGGAGTGTTCTAGCGGGAGGAGTCAACGAGCAGTACTTC
>-|TRBV4-1|TRBD2|TRBJ2-1
CASSPLLAGDDYNEQFF
TGCGCCAGCAGCCCGCTCCTAGCGGGAGATGACTACAATGAGCAGTTCTTC
>-|TRBV6-5|TRBD1|TRBJ2-5
CASRATGGSQETQYF
TGTGCCAGCAGGGCGACAGGGGGCTCCCAAGAGACCCAGTACTTC
>-|TRBV7-9|TRBD2|TRBJ2-1
CASSSSGAGGSSYNEQFF
TGTGCCAGCAGCTCTTCCGGAGCGGGAGGCTCCTCCTACAATGAGCAGTTCTTC
>-|TRBV5-1|TRBD1|TRBJ2-3
CASSFETGGTDTQYF
TGCGCCAGCAGCTTCGAGACAGGGGGCACAGATACGCAGTATTTT
>-|TRBV30|TRBD1|TRBJ1-2
CAWIGQDTKVYYGYTF
TGTGCCTGGATTGGACAGGATACAAAGGTCTACTATGGCTACACCTTC
>-|TRBV29-1|TRBD1|TRBJ2-1
CSGQTGRQFF
TGCAGCGGCCAGACAGGGCGGCAGTTCTTC
>-|TRBV9|-|TRBJ1-1
CASSAGSTEAFF
TGTGCCAGCAGCGCAGGCAGCACTGAAGCTTTCTTT
>-|TRBV21-1|-|TRBJ2-7
CASSSLDRIYEQYF
TGTGCCAGCAGTTCTCTGGACAGGATCTACGAGCAGTACTTC
>-|TRBV5-6|-|TRBJ2-3
CASSIGTDTQYF
TGTGCCAGCAGTATTGGCACAGATACGCAGTATTTT
>-|TRBV7-9|-|TRBJ2-5
CASSLLARETQYF
TGTGCCAGCAGCTTATTAGCGAGAGAGACCCAGTACTTC
>-|TRBV6-4|-|TRBJ2-3
CASSASRADTQYF
TGTGCCAGCAGTGCCTCTCGGGCAGATACGCAGTATTTT
>-|TRBV5-8|TRBD2|TRBJ2-1
CASSRSGRNYNEQFF
TGTGCCAGCAGTCGTAGCGGGAGGAACTACAATGAGCAGTTCTTC
>-|TRBV6-1|-|TRBJ1-5
CASNRQPYQPQHF
TGTGCCAGCAACCGACAGCCCTATCAGCCCCAGCATTTT
>-|TRBV21-1|-|TRBJ2-3
CASRKTAGGTDTQYF
TGTGCCAGCAGGAAGACGGCCGGAGGAACAGATACGCAGTATTTT
>-|TRBV29-1|-|TRBJ2-7
CSVEEQKSSYEQYF
TGCAGCGTTGAAGAACAGAAAAGCTCCTACGAGCAGTACTTC
>few|TRBV2|TRBD2|TRBJ2-7
CASSEGAGVYEQYF
TGTGCCAGCAGTGAAGGAGCGGGAGTCTACGAGCAGTACTTC
>-|TRBV18|-|TRBJ2-1
CASSPLPASDEQFF
TGTGCCAGCTCACCACTACCCGCTAGCGATGAGCAGTTCTTC
>-|TRBV7-2|-|TRBJ2-6
CASRPLTGANVLTF
TGTGCCAGCAGGCCACTAACCGGGGCCAACGTCCTGACTTTC
>once|TRBV18|TRBD2|TRBJ2-1
CASSPPLAGGRDNEQFF
TGTGCCAGCTCACCACCCCTAGCGGGAGGCCGGGACAATGAGCAGTTCTTC
>-|TRBV14|TRBD2|TRBJ2-1
CASSRKTSGNNEQFF
TGTGCCAGCAGCCGCAAAACTAGCGGAAACAATGAGCAGTTCTTC
>-|TRBV6-1|-|TRBJ1-3
CASSEVGSGNTIYF
TGTGCCAGCAGTGAAGTCGGCTCTGGAAACACCATATATTTT
>-|TRBV19|TRBD1|TRBJ1-2
CASSMGQGVNGYTF
TGTGCCAGTAGTATGGGACAGGGGGTTAACGGCTACACCTTC
>-|TRBV5-6|-|TRBJ2-1
CASSLGLAKQFF
TGTGCCAGCAGCTTGGGGCTAGCGAAGCAGTTCTTC
>-|TRBV7-6|-|TRBJ2-7
CASSLLGTGGGTQYF
TGTGCCAGCAGCTTACTGGGGACAGGCGGGGGTACTCAGTACTTC
>-|TRBV27|TRBD1|TRBJ1-1
CASSLSLGQGNTEAFF
TGTGCCAGCAGTTTATCGTTAGGACAGGGAAACACTGAAGCTTTCTTT
>-|TRBV6-5|TRBD1|TRBJ2-7
CASRNGQGATYEQYF
TGTGCCAGCAGAAATGGACAGGGGGCTACCTACGAGCAGTACTTC
>-|TRBV11-2|-|TRBJ2-3
CASSTRRPGLHTDTQYF
TGTGCCAGCAGCACGAGGCGCCCCGGACTGCACACAGATACGCAGTATTTT
>-|TRBV7-8|TRBD2|TRBJ2-5
CASSMPAGGSGKTQYF
TGTGCCAGCAGCATGCCAGCGGGAGGGTCAGGAAAGACCCAGTACTTC
>-|TRBV21-1|-|TRBJ1-5
CASSKVGAQPQHF
TGTGCCAGCAGCAAAGTAGGGGCTCAGCCCCAGCATTTT
>-|TRBV18|TRBD1|TRBJ1-2
CASSPRPEQGAWLGYGYTF
TGTGCCAGCTCACCACGGCCCGAGCAGGGGGCTTGGTTGGGTTATGGCTACACCTTC
>once|TRBV9|TRBD1|TRBJ1-1
CASSVTADRGRYPSEAFF
TGTGCCAGCAGCGTCACGGCTGACAGGGGCCGTTATCCTTCTGAAGCTTTCTTT
>-|TRBV6-6|TRBD1|TRBJ1-5
CASAGQGANQPQHF
TGTGCCAGCGCGGGACAGGGGGCGAATCAGCCCCAGCATTTT
>-|TRBV6-1|-|TRBJ1-4
CASRESLNEKLFF
TGTGCCAGCAGGGAGTCCCTTAATGAAAAACTGTTTTTT
>-|TRBV6-1|-|TRBJ2-3
CASSGQRASTDTQYF
TGTGCCAGCAGTGGCCAGCGGGCTAGCACAGATACGCAGTATTTT
>-|TRBV29-1|TRBD1|TRBJ1-1
CSVERRGDTEAFF
TGCAGCGTTGAACGCAGGGGGGACACTGAAGCTTTCTTT
>once|TRBV14|TRBD2|TRBJ2-3
CASSQRAGAGADTQYF
TGTGCCAGCAGCCAGAGGGCGGGAGCGGGCGCAGATACGCAGTATTTT
>-|TRBV27|-|TRBJ2-1
CASSPISISYNEQFF
TGTGCCAGCAGTCCTATTAGTATTAGCTACAATGAGCAGTTCTTC
>-|TRBV7-9|TRBD2|TRBJ2-1
CASSSWTSGSYNEQFF
TGTGCCAGCAGCTCGTGGACTAGCGGGAGCTACAATGAGCAGTTCTTC
>-|TRBV5-4|-|TRBJ1-2
CASSPKSGAYGYTF
TGTGCCAGCAGCCCCAAGTCGGGAGCTTATGGCTACACCTTC
>-|TRBV4-3|-|TRBJ2-6
CASSQGVGSGANVLTF
TGCGCCAGCAGCCAAGGAGTTGGCTCTGGGGCCAACGTCCTGACTTTC
>-|TRBV6-1|-|TRBJ1-6
CASTRNSPLHF
TGTGCCAGCACGCGAAATTCACCCCTCCACTTT
>-|TRBV29-1|-|TRBJ2-2
CSHLGENTGELFF
TGCAGCCATTTAGGAGAGAACACCGGGGAGCTGTTTTTT
>-|TRBV6-1|TRBD2|TRBJ2-3
CASSELGGRSTDTQYF
TGTGCCAGCAGTGAACTAGGCGGGAGGAGCACAGATACGCAGTATTTT
>-|TRBV13|TRBD2|TRBJ2-1
CASSFGPGLAHNEQFF
TGTGCCAGCAGCTTCGGTCCGGGACTAGCCCACAATGAGCAGTTCTTC
>-|TRBV9|-|TRBJ1-1
CASSVASRTEAFF
TGTGCCAGCAGCGTAGCTTCGAGGACTGAAGCTTTCTTT
>-|TRBV28|-|TRBJ2-1
CASSLVRSYNEQFF
TGTGCCAGCAGTTTGGTGAGGTCCTACAATGAGCAGTTCTTC
>-|TRBV6-1|TRBD1|TRBJ1-3
CASSAQGATGNTIYF
TGTGCCAGCAGTGCACAGGGGGCTACTGGAAACACCATATATTTT
>-|TRBV27|TRBD1|TRBJ1-3
CASSTGVAGNTIYF
TGTGCCAGCAGCACAGGGGTGGCTGGAAACACCATATATTTT
>-|TRBV29-1|TRBD1|TRBJ2-5
CSVVGTRDRQETQYF
TGCAGCGTTGTGGGGACCCGGGACAGACAAGAGACCCAGTACTTC
>-|TRBV28|-|TRBJ2-7
CASSPSYYEQYF
TGTGCCAGCAGTCCCTCCTACTACGAGCAGTACTTC